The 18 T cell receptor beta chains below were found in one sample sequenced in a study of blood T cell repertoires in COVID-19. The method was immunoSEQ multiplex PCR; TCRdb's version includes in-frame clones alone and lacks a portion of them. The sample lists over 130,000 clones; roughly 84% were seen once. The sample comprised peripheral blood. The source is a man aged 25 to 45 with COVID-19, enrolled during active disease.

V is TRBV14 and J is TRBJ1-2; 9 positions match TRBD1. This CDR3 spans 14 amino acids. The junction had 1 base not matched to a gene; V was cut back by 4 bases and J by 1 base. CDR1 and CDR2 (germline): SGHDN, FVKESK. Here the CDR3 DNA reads TGTGCCAGCAGCCTGGGACAGGGTAACTATGGCTACACCTTC. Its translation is CASSLGQGNYGYTF. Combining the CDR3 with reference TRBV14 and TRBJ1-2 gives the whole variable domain EAGVTQFPSHSVIEKGQTVTLRCDPISGHDNLYWYRRVMGKEIKFLLHFVKESKQDESGMPNNRFLAERTGGTYSTLKVQPAELEDSGVYFCASSLGQGNYGYTFGSGTRLTVV.

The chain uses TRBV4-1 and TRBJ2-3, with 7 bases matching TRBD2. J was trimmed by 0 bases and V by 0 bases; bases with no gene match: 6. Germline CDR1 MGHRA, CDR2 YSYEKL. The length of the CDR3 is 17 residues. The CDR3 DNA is TGCGCCAGCAGCCAAGATTTAACTAGCGCTAGCACAGATACGCAGTATTTT. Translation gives CASSQDLTSASTDTQYF.

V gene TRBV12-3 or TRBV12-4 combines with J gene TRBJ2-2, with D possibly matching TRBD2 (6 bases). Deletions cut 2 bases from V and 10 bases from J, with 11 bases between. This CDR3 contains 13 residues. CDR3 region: CASSLLAQAELFF. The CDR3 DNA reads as TGTGCCAGCAGTTTACTAGCGCAGGCGGAGCTGTTTTTT.

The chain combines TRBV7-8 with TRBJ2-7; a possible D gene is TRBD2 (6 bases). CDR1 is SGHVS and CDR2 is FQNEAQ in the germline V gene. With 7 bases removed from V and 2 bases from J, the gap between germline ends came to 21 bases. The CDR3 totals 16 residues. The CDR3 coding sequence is TGTGCCAGCAACGAATATGGAGGGCAGGGAGCCTACGAGCAGTACTTC. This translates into CASNEYGGQGAYEQYF.

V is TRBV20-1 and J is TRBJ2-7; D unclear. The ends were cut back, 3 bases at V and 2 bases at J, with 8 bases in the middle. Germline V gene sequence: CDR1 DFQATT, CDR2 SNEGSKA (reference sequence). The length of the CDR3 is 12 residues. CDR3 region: CSASAVAYEQYF. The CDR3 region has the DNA TGCAGTGCTAGTGCAGTGGCCTACGAGCAGTACTTC.

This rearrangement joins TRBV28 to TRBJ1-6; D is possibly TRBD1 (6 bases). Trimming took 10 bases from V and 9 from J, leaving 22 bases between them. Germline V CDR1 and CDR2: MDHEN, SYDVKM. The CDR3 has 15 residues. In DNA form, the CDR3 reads TGTGCCACCCCCCCGCGCGACAGGCCCTCTTCACCCCTCCACTTT. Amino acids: CATPPRDRPSSPLHF.

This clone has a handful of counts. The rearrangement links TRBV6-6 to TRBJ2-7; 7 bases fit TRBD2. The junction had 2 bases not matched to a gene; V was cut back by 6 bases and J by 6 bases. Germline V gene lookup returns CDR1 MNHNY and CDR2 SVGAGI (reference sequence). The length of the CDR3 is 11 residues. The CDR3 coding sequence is TGTGCCAGCAGAACGGGAGGCGAGCAGTACTTC. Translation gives CASRTGGEQYF.

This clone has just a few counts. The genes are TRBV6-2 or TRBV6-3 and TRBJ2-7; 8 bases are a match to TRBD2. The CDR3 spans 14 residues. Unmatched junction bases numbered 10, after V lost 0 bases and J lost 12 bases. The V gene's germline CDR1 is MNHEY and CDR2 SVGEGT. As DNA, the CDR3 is TGTGCCAGCAGTTACTCCGCTCGAAGCGGGAGTTCGTACTTC. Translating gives CASSYSARSGSSYF.

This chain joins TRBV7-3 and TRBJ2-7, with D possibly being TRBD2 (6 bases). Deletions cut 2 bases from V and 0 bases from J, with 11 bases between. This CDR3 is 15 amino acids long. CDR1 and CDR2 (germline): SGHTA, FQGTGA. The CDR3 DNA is TGTGCCAGCAGCTTAGATGGCGGGATCTCCTACGAGCAGTACTTC. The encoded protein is CASSLDGGISYEQYF.

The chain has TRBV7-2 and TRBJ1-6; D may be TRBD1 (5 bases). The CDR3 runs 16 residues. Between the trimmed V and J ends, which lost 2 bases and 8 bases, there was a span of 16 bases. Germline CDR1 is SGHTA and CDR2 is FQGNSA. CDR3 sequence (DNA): TGTGCCAGCAGCTTAATTTTGAGGGGACTCGATTCACCCCTCCACTTT. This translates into CASSLILRGLDSPLHF.

This CDR3 reads CASRPDRGEYEQYF. CDR3 DNA sequence: TGTGCCAGCAGGCCCGACAGAGGAGAATACGAGCAGTACTTC. The V call is TRBV28, the J call TRBJ2-7, with D perhaps matching TRBD1 (5 bases). Deletions cut 6 bases from V and 4 bases from J, with 16 bases between. Germline V lookup: CDR1 MDHEN, CDR2 SYDVKM. The CDR3 is made up of 14 amino acids. The variable domain in full, completed from reference TRBV28 and TRBJ2-7, reads DVKVTQSSRYLVKRTGEKVFLECVQDMDHENMFWYRQDPGLGLRLIYFSYDVKMKEKGDIPEGYSVSREKKERFSLILESASTNQTSMYLCASRPDRGEYEQYFGPGTRLTVT.

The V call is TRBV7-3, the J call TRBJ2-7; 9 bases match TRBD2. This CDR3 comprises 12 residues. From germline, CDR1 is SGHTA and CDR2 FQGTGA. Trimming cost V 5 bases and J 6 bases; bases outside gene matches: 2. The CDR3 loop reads CASSHSGGEQYF. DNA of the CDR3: TGTGCCAGCAGCCATAGCGGGGGCGAGCAGTACTTC.

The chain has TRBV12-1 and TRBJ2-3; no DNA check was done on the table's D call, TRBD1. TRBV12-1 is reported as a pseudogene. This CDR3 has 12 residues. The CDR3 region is CAGGQRGDTQYF. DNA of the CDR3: TGTGCCGGGGGCCAAAGGGGAGATACGCAGTATTTT.

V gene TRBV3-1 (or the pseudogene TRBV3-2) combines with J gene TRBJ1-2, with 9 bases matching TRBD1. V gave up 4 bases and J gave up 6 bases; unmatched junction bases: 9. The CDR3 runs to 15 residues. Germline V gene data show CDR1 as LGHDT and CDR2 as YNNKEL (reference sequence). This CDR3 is CASSPSGQGKDGYTF. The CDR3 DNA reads TGTGCCAGCAGCCCTTCGGGACAGGGAAAGGATGGCTACACCTTC.

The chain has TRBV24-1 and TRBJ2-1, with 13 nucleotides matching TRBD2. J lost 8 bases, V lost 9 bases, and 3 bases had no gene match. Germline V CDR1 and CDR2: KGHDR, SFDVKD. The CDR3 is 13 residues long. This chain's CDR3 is CATETSGRYEQFF. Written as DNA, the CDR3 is TGTGCCACCGAGACTAGCGGGAGGTATGAGCAGTTCTTC.

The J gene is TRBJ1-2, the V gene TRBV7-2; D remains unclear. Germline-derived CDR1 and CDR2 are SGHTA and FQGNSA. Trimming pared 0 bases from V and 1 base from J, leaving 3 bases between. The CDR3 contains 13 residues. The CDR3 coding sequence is TGTGCCAGCAGCTTAGCCCATAACTATGGCTACACCTTC. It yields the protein CASSLAHNYGYTF.

The CDR3, as DNA: TGTGCCAGCAGACAACTAGCGCGCACAGATACGCAGTATTTT. This gives the protein CASRQLARTDTQYF. V gene TRBV2 combines with J gene TRBJ2-3; 7 bases match TRBD2. CDR1 is SNHLY and CDR2 is FYNNEI in the germline V gene. This CDR3 is built from 14 residues. J lost 1 base, V lost 6 bases, and 4 bases had no gene match.

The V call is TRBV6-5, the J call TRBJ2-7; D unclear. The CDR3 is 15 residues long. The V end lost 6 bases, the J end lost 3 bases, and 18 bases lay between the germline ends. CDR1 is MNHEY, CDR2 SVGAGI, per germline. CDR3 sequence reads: CASRSSASGGYEQYF. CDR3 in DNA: TGTGCCAGCAGATCCTCGGCCTCGGGTGGCTACGAGCAGTACTTC.